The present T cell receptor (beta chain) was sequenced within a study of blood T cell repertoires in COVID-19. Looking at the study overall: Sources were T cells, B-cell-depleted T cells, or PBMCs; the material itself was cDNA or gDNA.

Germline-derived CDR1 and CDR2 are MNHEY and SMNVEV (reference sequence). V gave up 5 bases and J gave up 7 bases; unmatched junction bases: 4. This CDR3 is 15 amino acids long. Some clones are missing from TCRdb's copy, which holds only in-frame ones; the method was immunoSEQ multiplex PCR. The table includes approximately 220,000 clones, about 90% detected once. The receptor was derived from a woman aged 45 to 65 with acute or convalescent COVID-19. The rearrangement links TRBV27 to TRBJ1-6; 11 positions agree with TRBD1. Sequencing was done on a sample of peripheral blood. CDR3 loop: CASSPGTGGNSPLHF. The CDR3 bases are TGTGCCAGCAGTCCGGGGACAGGGGGGAATTCACCCCTCCACTTT.